Below, 9 T cell receptor beta chains from the same sample are listed, as sequenced in a study of cytomegalovirus exposure and HLA in healthy donors. Researchers ran the PCR with 60 Vbeta and 13 Jbeta primers. Produced via immunoSEQ multiplex PCR; TCRdb's table is partial and in-frame only. The sample has about 130,000 clones, about 78% seen once. The sample consisted of PBMCs. These receptor sequences come from a man between 50 and 59 years old in good health and CMV-seronegative.

The rearrangement joins TRBV4-1 to TRBJ1-1; 11 bases align to TRBD1. The V gene end was trimmed by 1 base and the J gene end by 0 bases; junction bases not matched to a gene: 4. CDR1 is MGHRA and CDR2 is YSYEKL in the germline V gene. The CDR3 runs to 17 residues. In DNA form, the CDR3 reads TGCGCCAGCAGCCAAGTGGACAGGGGGCGTATGAACACTGAAGCTTTCTTT. Translation gives CASSQVDRGRMNTEAFF.

The chain uses TRBV27 and TRBJ2-3; 9 nucleotides match TRBD1. The CDR3 consists of 13 residues. CDR1 is MNHEY, CDR2 SMNVEV, per germline (reference sequence). After removal of 8 bases from V and 0 bases from J, the junction contained 0 bases not matched to a gene. The CDR3 is CASGQGSTDTQYF. CDR3 sequence (DNA): TGTGCCAGCGGACAGGGGAGCACAGATACGCAGTATTTT.

The chain combines TRBV13 with TRBJ2-6, with D perhaps matching TRBD2 (6 bases). V dropped 3 bases and J dropped 1 base, with 13 bases sitting between them. The length of the CDR3 is 17 residues. The germline CDR1 and CDR2 sequences are PRHDT and FYEKMQ (reference sequence). The CDR3 here is CASSLDYSSSGANVLTF. The CDR3 DNA reads as TGTGCCAGCAGCTTGGACTATTCCAGTTCTGGGGCCAACGTCCTGACTTTC. The full variable domain, in which reference TRBV13 and TRBJ2-6 provide the parts outside the CDR3, is AAGVIQSPRHLIKEKRETATLKCYPIPRHDTVYWYQQGPGQDPQFLISFYEKMQSDKGSIPDRFSAQQFSDYHSELNMSSLELGDSALYFCASSLDYSSSGANVLTFGAGSRLTVL.

This clone was detected only once. The gene calls are TRBV9 and TRBJ1-2; D uncertain. CDR1 and CDR2 (germline): SGDLS, YYNGEE. Trimming shortened V by 0 bases and J by 1 base, and 10 bases separated the two germline ends. The CDR3 runs 15 residues. CDR3 region: CASSVVPAGNYGYTF. CDR3 in DNA: TGTGCCAGCAGCGTAGTCCCCGCGGGTAACTATGGCTACACCTTC.

The J gene is TRBJ2-5, the V gene TRBV6-1, with 9 bases aligning to TRBD1. Germline loops: CDR1 MNHNS, CDR2 SASEGT. This CDR3 has 16 residues. V was pared by 3 bases and J by 4 bases, with 9 bases of the junction left unmatched. This chain's CDR3 is CASSDPGQGTRETQYF. The CDR3 DNA follows: TGTGCCAGCAGTGATCCGGGACAGGGAACGAGAGAGACCCAGTACTTC.

The CDR3 sequence: CASSPPPKTGNTEAFF. CDR3 sequence (DNA): TGTGCCAGCTCACCTCCCCCAAAGACAGGGAACACTGAAGCTTTCTTT. The chain uses TRBV18 and TRBJ1-1; TRBD1 might be the D (6 bases). The ends were cut back, 3 bases at V and 1 base at J, with 15 bases in the middle. CDR1 KGHSH and CDR2 LQKENI come from the germline V gene. CDR3 length equals 16 residues.

The CDR3 bases are TGTGCCAGCAGCCAAGGCACAGGGGTCTACTACGAGCAGTACTTC. Translation gives CASSQGTGVYYEQYF. The chain is built from TRBV14 and TRBJ2-7; 7 nucleotides agree with TRBD1. The CDR3 has 15 residues. J lost 3 bases, V lost 1 base, and 6 bases had no gene match. Germline V CDR1 and CDR2: SGHDN, FVKESK.

The chain has TRBV23-1 and TRBJ1-3; D is ambiguous. TRBV23-1 is annotated as an ORF whose role is uncertain. The ends were cut back, 2 bases at V and 1 base at J, with 12 bases in the middle. The CDR3 runs 16 residues. CDR3 region: CASSQTPRESGNTIYF. CDR3 nucleotide sequence: TGCGCCAGCAGTCAAACCCCCCGGGAGTCTGGAAACACCATATATTTT.

This clone was seen a few times. The rearrangement joins TRBV19 to TRBJ1-1; D may be TRBD1 (6 bases). Germline V lookup: CDR1 LNHDA, CDR2 SQIVND (reference sequence). V dropped 3 bases and J dropped 5 bases, with 13 bases sitting between them. The CDR3 loop spans 14 amino acids. Written as DNA, the CDR3 is TGTGCCAGTAGTATCGGGGGGCGCGGGACTGAAGCTTTCTTT. Translated: CASSIGGRGTEAFF.